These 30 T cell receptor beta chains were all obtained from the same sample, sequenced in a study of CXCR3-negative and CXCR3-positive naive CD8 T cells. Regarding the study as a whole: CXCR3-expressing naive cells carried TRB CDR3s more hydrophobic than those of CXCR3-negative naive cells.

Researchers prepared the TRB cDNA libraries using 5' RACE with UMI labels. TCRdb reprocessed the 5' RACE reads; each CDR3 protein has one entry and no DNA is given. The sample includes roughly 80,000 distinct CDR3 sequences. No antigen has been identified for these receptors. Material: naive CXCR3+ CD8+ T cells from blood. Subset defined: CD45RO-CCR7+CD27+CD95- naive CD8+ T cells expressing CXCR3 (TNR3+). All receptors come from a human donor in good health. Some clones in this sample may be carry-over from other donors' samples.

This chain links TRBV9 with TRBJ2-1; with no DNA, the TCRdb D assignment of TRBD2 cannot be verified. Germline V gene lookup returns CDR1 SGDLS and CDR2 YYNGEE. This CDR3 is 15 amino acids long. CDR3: CASSAAGSSYNEQFF.

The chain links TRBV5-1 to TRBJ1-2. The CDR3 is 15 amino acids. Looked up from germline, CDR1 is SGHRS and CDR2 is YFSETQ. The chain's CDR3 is CASSSLDRTNYGYTF. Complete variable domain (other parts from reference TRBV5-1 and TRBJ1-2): KAGVTQTPRYLIKTRGQQVTLSCSPISGHRSVSWYQQTPGQGLQFLFEYFSETQRNKGNFPGRFSGRQFSNSRSEMNVSTLELGDSALYLCASSSLDRTNYGYTFGSGTRLTVV.

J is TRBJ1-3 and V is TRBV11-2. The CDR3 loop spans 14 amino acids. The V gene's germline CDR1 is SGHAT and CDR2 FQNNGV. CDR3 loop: CASSLPIARNTIYF.

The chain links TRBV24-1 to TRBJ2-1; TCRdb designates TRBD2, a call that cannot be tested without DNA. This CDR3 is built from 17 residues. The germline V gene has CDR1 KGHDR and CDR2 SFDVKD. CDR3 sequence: CATSDSPSLATWGEQFF.

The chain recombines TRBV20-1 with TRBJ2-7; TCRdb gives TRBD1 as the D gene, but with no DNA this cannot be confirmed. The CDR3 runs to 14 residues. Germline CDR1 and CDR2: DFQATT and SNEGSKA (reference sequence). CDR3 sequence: CSAVTYRDSYEQYF.

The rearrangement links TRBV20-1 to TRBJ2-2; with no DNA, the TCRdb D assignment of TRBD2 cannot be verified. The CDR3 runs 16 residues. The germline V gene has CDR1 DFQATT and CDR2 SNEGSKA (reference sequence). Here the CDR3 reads CSARDYRLAGPGELFF.

Here the CDR3 reads CASRGLAVHEQYF. The rearrangement joins TRBV25-1 to TRBJ2-7; TCRdb outputs TRBD2, but without DNA this stays unchecked. The CDR3 sequence is 13 residues long. The germline CDR1 and CDR2 sequences are MGHDK and SYGVNS.

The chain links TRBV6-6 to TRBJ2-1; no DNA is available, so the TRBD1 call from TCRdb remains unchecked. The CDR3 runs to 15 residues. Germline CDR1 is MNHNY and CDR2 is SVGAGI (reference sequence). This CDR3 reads CASSSGTGGYNEQFF.

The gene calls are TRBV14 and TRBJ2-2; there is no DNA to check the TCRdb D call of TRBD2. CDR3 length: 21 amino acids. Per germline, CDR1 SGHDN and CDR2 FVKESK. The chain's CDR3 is CASSHQALTLAGDYATGELFF.

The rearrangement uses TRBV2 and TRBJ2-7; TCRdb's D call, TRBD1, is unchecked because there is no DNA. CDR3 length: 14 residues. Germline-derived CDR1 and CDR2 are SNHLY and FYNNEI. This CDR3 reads CASRNVQGEYEQYF.

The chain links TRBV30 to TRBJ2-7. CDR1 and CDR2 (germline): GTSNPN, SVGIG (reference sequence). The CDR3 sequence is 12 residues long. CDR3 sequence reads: CAWSFGDYEQYF.

Here the CDR3 reads CASSLALTRGETSNTGELFF. The rearrangement uses TRBV7-9 and TRBJ2-2; TCRdb's assignment of TRBD2 cannot be checked, as there is no DNA. Germline CDR1 reads SEHNR; CDR2 reads FQNEAQ (reference sequence). The CDR3 totals 20 residues. The whole variable domain, filled in from reference TRBV7-9 and TRBJ2-2, reads DTGVSQNPRHKITKRGQNVTFRCDPISEHNRLYWYRQTLGQGPEFLTYFQNEAQLEKSRLLSDRFSAERPKGSFSTLEIQRTEQGDSAMYLCASSLALTRGETSNTGELFFGEGSRLTVL.

CDR3 protein: CASSAGGGDNSPLHF. The chain is built from TRBV9 and TRBJ1-6; TCRdb's assignment of TRBD1 cannot be checked, as there is no DNA. The germline gives CDR1 SGDLS, CDR2 YYNGEE. This CDR3 contains 15 residues.

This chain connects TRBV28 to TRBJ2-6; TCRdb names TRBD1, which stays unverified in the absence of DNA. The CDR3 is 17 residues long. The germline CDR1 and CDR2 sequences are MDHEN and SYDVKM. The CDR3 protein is CASSGQLDLSGANVLTF.

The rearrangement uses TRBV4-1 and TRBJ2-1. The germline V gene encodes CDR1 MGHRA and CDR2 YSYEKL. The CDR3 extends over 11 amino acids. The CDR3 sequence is CASSQGSEQFF.

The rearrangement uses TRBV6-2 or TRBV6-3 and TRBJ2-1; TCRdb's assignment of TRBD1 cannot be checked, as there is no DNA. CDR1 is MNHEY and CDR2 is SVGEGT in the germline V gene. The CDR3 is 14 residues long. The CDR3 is CASSYFGTNNEQLF.

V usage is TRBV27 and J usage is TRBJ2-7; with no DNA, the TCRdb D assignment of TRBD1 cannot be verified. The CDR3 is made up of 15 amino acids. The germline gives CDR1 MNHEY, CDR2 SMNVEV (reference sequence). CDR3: CASSFGSGPGYEQYF.

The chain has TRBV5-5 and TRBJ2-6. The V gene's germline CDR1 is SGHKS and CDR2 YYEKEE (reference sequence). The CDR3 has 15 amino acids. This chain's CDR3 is CASSLEGSGANVLTF.

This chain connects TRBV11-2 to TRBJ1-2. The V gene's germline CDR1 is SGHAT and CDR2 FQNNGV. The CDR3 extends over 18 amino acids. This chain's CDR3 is CASSPRALPSPGGRGYTF.

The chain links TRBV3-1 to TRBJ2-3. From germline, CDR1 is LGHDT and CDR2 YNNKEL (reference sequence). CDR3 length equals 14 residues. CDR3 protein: CANSQVASTDTQYF.

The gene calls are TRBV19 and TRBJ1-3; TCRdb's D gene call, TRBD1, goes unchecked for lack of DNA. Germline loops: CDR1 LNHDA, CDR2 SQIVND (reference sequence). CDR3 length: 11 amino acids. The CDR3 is CASGQGNTIYF.

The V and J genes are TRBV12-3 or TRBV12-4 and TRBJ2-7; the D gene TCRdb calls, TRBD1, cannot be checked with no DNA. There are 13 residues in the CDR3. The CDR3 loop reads CASSGTGSNEQYF.

The CDR3 protein is CASSLASGNEQFF. The chain uses TRBV19 and TRBJ2-1; TCRdb indicates TRBD2, and absent DNA this call remains unverified. Germline CDR1 LNHDA, CDR2 SQIVND (reference sequence). The CDR3 length is 13 residues.

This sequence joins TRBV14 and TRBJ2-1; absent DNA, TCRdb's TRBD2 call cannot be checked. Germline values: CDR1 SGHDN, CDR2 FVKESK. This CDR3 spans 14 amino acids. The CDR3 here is CASSQDWRPNEQFF.

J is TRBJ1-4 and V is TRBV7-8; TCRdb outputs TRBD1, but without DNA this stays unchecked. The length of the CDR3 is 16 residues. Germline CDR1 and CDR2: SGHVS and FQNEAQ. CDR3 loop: CASSLAFRDNNEKLFF.

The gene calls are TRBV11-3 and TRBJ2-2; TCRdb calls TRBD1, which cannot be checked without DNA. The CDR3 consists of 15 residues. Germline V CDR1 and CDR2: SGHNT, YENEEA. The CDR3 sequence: CASSTRPRGAGELFF.

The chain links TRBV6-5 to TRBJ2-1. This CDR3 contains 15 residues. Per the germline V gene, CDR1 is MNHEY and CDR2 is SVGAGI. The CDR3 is CASSPSGSSYNEQFF.

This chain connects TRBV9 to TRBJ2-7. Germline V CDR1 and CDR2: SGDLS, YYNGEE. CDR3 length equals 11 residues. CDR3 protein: CASSVDYEQYF. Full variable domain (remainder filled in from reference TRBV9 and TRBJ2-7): DSGVTQTPKHLITATGQRVTLRCSPRSGDLSVYWYQQSLDQGLQFLIQYYNGEERAKGNILERFSAQQFPDLHSELNLSSLELGDSALYFCASSVDYEQYFGPGTRLTVT.

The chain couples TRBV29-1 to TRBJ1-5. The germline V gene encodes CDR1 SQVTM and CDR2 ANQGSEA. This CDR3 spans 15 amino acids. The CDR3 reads CSVSRRRELNQPQHF.

This CDR3 is CASSFPGQGAQAFF. This rearrangement joins TRBV19 to TRBJ1-1; TCRdb's D call, TRBD1, is unchecked because there is no DNA. CDR3 length: 14 residues. Germline V lookup: CDR1 LNHDA, CDR2 SQIVND (reference sequence). Using reference TRBV19 and TRBJ1-1 for the parts outside the CDR3, the full variable domain is DGGITQSPKYLFRKEGQNVTLSCEQNLNHDAMYWYRQDPGQGLRLIYYSQIVNDFQKGDIAEGYSVSREKKESFPLTVTSAQKNPTAFYLCASSFPGQGAQAFFGQGTRLTVV.